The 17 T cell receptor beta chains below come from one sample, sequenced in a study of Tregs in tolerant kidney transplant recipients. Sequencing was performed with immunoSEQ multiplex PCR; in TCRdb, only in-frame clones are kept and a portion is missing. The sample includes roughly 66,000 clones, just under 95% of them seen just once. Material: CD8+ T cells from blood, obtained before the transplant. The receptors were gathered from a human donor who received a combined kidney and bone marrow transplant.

This CDR3 reads CASGGVTYGYTF. The CDR3 nucleotides read TGTGCCAGCGGGGGGGTAACCTATGGCTACACCTTC. The rearrangement uses TRBV6-6 and TRBJ1-2, with D perhaps matching TRBD1 (5 bases). V shed 8 bases and J shed 4 bases, with 11 bases lying between them. CDR3 length: 12 residues. Germline values: CDR1 MNHNY, CDR2 SVGAGI (reference sequence).

In DNA form, the CDR3 reads TGTGCCAGCAGACCAGGGGCCTCACCTATAACCTACGAGCAGTACTTC. This sequence encodes CASRPGASPITYEQYF. The chain uses TRBV28 and TRBJ2-7; tentatively, D is TRBD1 (6 bases). The CDR3 sequence is 16 residues long. Looked up from germline, CDR1 is MDHEN and CDR2 is SYDVKM. The V gene lost 6 bases and the J gene lost 2 bases, with 20 bases spanning the gap.

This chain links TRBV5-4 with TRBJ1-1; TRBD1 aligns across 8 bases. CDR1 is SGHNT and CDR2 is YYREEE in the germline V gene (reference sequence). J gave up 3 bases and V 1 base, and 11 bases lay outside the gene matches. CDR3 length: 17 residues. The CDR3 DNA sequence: TGTGCCAGCAGCTTGAATGGGTCGCAGGGGGCTGACACTGAAGCTTTCTTT. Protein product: CASSLNGSQGADTEAFF.

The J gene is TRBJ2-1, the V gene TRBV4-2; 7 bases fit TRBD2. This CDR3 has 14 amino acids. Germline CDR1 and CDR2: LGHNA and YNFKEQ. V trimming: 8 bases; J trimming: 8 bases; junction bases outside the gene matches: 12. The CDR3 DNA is TGTGCCAGCGCTCGATTAGCGGGTCCGGATGAGCAGTTCTTC. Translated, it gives CASARLAGPDEQFF.

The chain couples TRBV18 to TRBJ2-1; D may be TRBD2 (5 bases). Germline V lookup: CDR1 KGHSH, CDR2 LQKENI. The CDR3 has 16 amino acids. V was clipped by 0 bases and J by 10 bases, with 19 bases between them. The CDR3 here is CASSPPAGLTGREQFF. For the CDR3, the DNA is TGTGCCAGCTCACCACCGGCGGGCCTAACCGGGCGGGAGCAGTTCTTC.

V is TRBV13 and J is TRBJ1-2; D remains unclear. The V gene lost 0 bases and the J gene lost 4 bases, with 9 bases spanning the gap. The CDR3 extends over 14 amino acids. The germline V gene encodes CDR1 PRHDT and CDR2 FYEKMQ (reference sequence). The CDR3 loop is CASSLGGQVYGYTF. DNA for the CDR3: TGTGCCAGCAGCTTAGGGGGCCAAGTCTATGGCTACACCTTC.

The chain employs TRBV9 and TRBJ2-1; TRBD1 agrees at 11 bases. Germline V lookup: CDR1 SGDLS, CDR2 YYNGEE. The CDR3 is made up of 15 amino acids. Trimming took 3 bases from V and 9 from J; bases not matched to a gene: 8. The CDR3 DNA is TGTGCCAGCAGCGAAGGGGGACAGGGGGGATTTGAGCAGTTCTTC. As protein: CASSEGGQGGFEQFF.

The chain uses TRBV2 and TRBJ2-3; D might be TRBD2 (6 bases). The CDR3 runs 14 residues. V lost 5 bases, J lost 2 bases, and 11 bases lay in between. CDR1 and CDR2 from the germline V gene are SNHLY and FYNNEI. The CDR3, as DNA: TGTGCCAGCAGTCCTCGGGGACTCACAGATACGCAGTATTTT. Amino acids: CASSPRGLTDTQYF.

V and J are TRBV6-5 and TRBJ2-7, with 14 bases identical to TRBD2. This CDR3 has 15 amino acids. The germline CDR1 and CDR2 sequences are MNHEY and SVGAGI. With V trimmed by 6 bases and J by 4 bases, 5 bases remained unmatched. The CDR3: CASSPGTSGSYEQYF. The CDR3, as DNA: TGTGCCAGCAGCCCCGGGACTAGCGGGAGTTACGAGCAGTACTTC.

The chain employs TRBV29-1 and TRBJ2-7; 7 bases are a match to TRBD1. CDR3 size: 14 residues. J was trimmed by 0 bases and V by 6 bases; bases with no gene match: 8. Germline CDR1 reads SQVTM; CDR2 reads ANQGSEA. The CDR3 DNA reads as TGCAGCGTCCTAAGGACAGGAGACTCCTACGAGCAGTACTTC. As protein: CSVLRTGDSYEQYF.

The DNA of the CDR3 is TGTGCCAGCAGCGTAGAGGCAGGGTCTGGGAACACTGAAGCTTTCTTT. This codes for CASSVEAGSGNTEAFF. The chain links TRBV9 to TRBJ1-1, with D maybe TRBD1 (5 bases). This CDR3 is 16 amino acids long. Trimming took 0 bases from V and 1 from J, leaving 13 bases between them. In germline, CDR1 is SGDLS, CDR2 YYNGEE.

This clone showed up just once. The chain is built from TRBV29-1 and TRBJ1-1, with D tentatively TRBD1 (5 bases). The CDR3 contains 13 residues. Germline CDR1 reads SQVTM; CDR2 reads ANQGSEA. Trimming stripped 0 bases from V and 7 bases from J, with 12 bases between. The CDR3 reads CSVEDNGRGEAFF. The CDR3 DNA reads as TGCAGCGTTGAAGATAATGGGAGGGGTGAAGCTTTCTTT.

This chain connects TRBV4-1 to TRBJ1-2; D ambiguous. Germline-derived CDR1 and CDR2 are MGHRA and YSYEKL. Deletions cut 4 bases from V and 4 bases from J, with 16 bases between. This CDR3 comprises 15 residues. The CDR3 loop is CASSPYVVDTYGYTF. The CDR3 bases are TGCGCCAGCAGCCCGTACGTAGTAGACACCTATGGCTACACCTTC.

The DNA of the CDR3 is TGTGCCAGCATGGAGGGGTACAATGAGCAGTTCTTC. Translation: CASMEGYNEQFF. The chain couples TRBV6-5 to TRBJ2-1, with a possible D match to TRBD2 (6 bases). V was trimmed by 7 bases and J by 4 bases, leaving 8 bases between them. Germline loops: CDR1 MNHEY, CDR2 SVGAGI. The CDR3 runs 12 residues.

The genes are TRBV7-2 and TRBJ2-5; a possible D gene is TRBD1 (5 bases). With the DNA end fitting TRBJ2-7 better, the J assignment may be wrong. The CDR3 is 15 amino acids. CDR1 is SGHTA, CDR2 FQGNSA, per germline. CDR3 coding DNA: TGTGCCAGCAGCTTAGGGTGGACACCCCGCTACGAGCAGTACTTC. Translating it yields CASSLGWTPRYEQYF.

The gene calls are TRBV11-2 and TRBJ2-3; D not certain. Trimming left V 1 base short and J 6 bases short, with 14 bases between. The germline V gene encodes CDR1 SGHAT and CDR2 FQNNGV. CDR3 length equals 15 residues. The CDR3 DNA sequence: TGTGCCAGCAGCTTAGCCCCCTCCGAGGTGGATACGCAGTATTTT. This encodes CASSLAPSEVDTQYF.

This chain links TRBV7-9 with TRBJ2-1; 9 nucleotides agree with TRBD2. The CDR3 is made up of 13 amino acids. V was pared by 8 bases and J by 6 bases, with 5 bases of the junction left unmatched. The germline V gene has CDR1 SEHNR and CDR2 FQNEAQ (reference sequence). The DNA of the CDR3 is TGTGCCAGCGTAGGACTAGCGCCCAATGAGCAGTTCTTC. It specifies CASVGLAPNEQFF.